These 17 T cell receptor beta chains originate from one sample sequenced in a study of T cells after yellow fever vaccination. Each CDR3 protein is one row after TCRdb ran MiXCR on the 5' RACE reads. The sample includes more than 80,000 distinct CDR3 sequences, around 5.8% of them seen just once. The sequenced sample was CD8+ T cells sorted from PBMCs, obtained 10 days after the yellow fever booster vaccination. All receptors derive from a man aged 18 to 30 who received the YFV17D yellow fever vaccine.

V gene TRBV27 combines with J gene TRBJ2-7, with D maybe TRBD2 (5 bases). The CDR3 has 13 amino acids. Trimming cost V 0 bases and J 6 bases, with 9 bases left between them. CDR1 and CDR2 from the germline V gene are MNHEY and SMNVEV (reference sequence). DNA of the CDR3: TGTGCCAGCAGTTTATCGAGGGTAACCGAGCAGTACTTC. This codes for CASSLSRVTEQYF.

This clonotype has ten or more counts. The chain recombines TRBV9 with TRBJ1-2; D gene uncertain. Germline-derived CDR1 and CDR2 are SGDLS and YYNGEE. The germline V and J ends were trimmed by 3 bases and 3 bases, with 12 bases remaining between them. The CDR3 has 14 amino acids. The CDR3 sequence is CASSDDAEHYGYTF. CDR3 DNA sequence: TGTGCCAGCAGCGATGACGCGGAACACTATGGCTACACCTTC.

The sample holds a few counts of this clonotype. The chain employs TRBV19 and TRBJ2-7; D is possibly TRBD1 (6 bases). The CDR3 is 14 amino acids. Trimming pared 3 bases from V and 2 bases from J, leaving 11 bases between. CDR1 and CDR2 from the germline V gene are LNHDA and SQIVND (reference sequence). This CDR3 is CASSIEWGPYEQYF. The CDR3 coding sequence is TGTGCCAGTAGTATCGAGTGGGGGCCCTACGAGCAGTACTTC.

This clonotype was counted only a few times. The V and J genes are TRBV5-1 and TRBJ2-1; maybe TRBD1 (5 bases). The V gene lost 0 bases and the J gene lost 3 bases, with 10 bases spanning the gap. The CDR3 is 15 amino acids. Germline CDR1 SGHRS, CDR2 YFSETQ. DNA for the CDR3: TGCGCCAGCAGCTTGGAAGCAGGGAACTACAATGAGCAGTTCTTC. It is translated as CASSLEAGNYNEQFF.

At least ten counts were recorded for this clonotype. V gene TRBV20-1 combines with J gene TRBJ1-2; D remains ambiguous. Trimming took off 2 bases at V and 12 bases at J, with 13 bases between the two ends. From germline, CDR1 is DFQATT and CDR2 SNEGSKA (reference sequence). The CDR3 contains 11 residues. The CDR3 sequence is CSARPYGIHTF. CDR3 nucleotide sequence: TGCAGTGCTAGACCTTACGGAATCCACACCTTC.

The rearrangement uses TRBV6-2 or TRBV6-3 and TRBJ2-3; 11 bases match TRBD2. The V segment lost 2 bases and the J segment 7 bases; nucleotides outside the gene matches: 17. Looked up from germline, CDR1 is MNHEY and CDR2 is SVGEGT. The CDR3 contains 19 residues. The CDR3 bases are TGTGCCAGCAGTTACGAAAGGACTAGCGGGTCCCAGCCAACCCATACGCAGTATTTT. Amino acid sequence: CASSYERTSGSQPTHTQYF.

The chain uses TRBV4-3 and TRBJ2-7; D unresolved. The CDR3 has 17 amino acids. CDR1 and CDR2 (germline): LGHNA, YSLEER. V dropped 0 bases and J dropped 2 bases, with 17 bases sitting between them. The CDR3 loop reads CASSQDSASQVPYEQYF. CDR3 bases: TGCGCCAGCAGCCAAGATTCCGCCAGCCAGGTGCCCTACGAGCAGTACTTC.

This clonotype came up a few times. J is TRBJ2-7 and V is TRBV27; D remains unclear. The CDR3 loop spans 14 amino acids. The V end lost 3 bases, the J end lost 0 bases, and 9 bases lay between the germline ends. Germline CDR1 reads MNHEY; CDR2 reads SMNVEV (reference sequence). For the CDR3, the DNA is TGTGCCAGCAGTTTCCGCGGCTTCTCCTACGAGCAGTACTTC. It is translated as CASSFRGFSYEQYF.

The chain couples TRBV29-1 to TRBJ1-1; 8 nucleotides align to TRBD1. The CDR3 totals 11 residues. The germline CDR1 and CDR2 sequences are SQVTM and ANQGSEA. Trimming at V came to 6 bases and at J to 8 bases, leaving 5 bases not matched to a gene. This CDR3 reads CSVAGGGEAFF. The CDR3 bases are TGCAGCGTGGCAGGGGGCGGGGAAGCTTTCTTT.

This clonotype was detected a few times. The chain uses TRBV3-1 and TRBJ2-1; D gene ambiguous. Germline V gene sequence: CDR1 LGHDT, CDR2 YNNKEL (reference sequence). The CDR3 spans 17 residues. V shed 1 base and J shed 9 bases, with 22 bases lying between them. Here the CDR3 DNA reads TGTGCCAGCAGCCAAGGATCCCAGTCCTCCGTGCTTTTTGAGCAGTTCTTC. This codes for CASSQGSQSSVLFEQFF.

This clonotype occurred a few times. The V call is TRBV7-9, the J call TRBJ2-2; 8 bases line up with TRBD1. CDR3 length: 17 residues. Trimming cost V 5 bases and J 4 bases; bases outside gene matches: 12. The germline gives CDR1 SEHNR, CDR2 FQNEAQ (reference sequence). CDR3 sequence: CASSQRTGRLGTGELFF. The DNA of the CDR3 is TGTGCCAGCAGCCAGAGGACAGGGCGTCTAGGCACCGGGGAGCTGTTTTTT.

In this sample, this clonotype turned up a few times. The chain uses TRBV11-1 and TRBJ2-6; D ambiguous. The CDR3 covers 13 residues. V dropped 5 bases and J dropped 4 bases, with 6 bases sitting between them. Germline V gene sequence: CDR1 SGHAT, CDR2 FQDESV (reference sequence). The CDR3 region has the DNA TGTGCCAGCAGCGAGGCCGGGGCCAACGTCCTGACTTTC. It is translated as CASSEAGANVLTF.

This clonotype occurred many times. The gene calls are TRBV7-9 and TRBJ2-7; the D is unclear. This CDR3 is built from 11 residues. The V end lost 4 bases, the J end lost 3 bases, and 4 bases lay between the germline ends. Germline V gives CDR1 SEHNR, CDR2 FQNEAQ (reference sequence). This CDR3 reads CASSSYYEQYF. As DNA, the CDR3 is TGTGCCAGCAGCTCCTACTACGAGCAGTACTTC.

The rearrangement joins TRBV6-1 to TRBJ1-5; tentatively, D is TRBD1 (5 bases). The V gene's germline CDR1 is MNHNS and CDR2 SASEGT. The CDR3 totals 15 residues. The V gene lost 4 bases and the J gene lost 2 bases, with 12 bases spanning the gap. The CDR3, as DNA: TGTGCCAGCAGTGTGGGGGAACATGGCAATCAGCCCCAGCATTTT. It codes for CASSVGEHGNQPQHF.

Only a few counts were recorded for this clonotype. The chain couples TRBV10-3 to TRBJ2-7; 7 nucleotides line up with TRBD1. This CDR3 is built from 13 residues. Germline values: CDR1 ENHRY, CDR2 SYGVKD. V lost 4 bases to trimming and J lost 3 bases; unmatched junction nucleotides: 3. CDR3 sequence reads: CAISADRDYEQYV. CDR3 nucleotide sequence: TGTGCCATCAGTGCAGACAGGGACTACGAGCAGTACGTC.

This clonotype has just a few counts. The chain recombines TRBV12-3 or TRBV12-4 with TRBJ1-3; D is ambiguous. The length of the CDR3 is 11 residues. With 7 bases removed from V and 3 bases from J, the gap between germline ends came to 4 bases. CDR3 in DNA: TGTGCCAGCATCCTTGGAAACACCATATATTTT. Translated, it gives CASILGNTIYF.

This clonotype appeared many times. The CDR3 DNA is TGTGCCATCAGTGAGGTTAGGGGGCGCGGGTCCTACGAGCAGTACTTC. The encoded protein is CAISEVRGRGSYEQYF. The gene calls are TRBV10-3 and TRBJ2-7; 7 bases line up with TRBD1. The CDR3 is 16 amino acids. Germline CDR1 and CDR2: ENHRY and SYGVKD. V shed 2 bases, J shed 1 base, and the junction held 8 bases outside the gene matches.